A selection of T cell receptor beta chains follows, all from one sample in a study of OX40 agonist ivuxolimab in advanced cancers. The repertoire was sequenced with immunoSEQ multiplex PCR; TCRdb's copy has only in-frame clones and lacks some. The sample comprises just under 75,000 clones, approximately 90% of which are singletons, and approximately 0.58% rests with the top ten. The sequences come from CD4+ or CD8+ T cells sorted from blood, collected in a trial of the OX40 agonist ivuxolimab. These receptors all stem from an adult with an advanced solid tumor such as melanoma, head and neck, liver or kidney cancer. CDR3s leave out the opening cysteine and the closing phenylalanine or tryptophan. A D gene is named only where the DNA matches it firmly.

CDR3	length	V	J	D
AWSGTGTANEKLF	13	TRBV30	TRBJ1-4	TRBD1
ASSLGGRVPYEQY	13	TRBV7-9	TRBJ2-7	.
ASSESGSYYGYT	12	TRBV2	TRBJ1-2	.
ASSQTSSVTDTQY	13	TRBV7-9	TRBJ2-3	TRBD2
ASSARPGSYEQY	12	TRBV14	TRBJ2-7	.
ASRGTSGKNYNEQF	14	TRBV28	TRBJ2-1	TRBD2
ASRTGQVNTEAF	12	TRBV27	TRBJ1-1	TRBD1
ASTPRERSYNEQF	13	TRBV7-3	TRBJ2-1	.
ASSQPDTYEQY	11	TRBV4-2	TRBJ2-7	.
ASRGVTEQY	9	TRBV28	TRBJ2-7	.
ASSLDGSSYNEQF	13	TRBV18	TRBJ2-1	.
ASSVKDQPQH	10	TRBV10-2	TRBJ1-5	.
ASSPTGAETQY	11	TRBV7-3	TRBJ2-5	TRBD1
ASSRDRGANTEAF	13	TRBV11-3	TRBJ1-1	TRBD1
ASSSRLAGAPYTQY	14	TRBV18	TRBJ2-3	TRBD2
ASSQGTAAGYT	11	TRBV4-3	TRBJ1-2	.
ASSFNRNTGELF	12	TRBV27	TRBJ2-2	.
ASSQDLSGRGEQF	13	TRBV4-2	TRBJ2-1	TRBD2
ASSHRGGYT	9	TRBV28	TRBJ1-2	TRBD1
ASMRTGSSYEQY	12	TRBV19	TRBJ2-7	TRBD1
ASSPGPTGESYGYT	14	TRBV9	TRBJ1-2	TRBD1
ASSPGGYTDTQY	12	TRBV5-1	TRBJ2-3	.
ASTASSGNTIY	11	TRBV9	TRBJ1-3	.
ASSPETGTVSYEQY	14	TRBV18	TRBJ2-7	TRBD1
ASSTSQGPYEQY	12	TRBV7-2	TRBJ2-7	.
ASTLTGAGNTIY	12	TRBV2	TRBJ1-3	TRBD1
ASSFVGYTEAF	11	TRBV7-9	TRBJ1-1	.
ASTSIQGRSSYNEQF	15	TRBV28	TRBJ2-1	.
ASRPDRILNEQF	12	TRBV6-5	TRBJ2-1	.
ASSLGADRKTQY	12	TRBV7-2	TRBJ2-5	.
ASSLGVAGSYEQY	13	TRBV7-2	TRBJ2-7	TRBD2
ASNSGQGATIYGYT	14	TRBV19	TRBJ1-2	TRBD1
ATTHRNGLEKLF	12	TRBV15	TRBJ1-4	.
ASSFSGSGREKLF	13	TRBV7-6	TRBJ1-4	.
ASSEEGNTIY	10	TRBV2	TRBJ1-3	.
ASSGGGLHTEAF	12	TRBV28	TRBJ1-1	.
ASSLGDSEQY	10	TRBV5-1	TRBJ2-7	TRBD1